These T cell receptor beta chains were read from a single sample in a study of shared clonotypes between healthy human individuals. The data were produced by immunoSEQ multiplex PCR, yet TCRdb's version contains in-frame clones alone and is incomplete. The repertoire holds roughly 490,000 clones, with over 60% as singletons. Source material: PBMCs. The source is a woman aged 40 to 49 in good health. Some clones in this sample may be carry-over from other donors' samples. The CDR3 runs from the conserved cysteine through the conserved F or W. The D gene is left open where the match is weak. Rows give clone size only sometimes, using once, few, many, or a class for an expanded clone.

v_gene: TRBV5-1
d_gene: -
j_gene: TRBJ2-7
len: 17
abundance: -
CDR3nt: TGCGCCAGCAGCTTGCCCCTCGGGAGGGGGCTGGAAAACGAGCAGTACTTC
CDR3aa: CASSLPLGRGLENEQYF

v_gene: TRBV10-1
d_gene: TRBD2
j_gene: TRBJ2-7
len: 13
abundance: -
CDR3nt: TGCGCCAGCAGCGCCGGGACTAGTTACGAGCAGTACTTC
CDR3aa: CASSAGTSYEQYF

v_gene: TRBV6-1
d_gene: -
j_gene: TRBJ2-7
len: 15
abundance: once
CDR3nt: TGTGCCAGCAGGCAAACCGGGAATGAACTCTACGAGCAGTACTTC
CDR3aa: CASRQTGNELYEQYF

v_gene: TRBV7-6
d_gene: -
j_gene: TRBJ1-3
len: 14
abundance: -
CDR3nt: TGTGCCAGCAGCTTAGCGACAGCTGGAAACACCATATATTTT
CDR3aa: CASSLATAGNTIYF

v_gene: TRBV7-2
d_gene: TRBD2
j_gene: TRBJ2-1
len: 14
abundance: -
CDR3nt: TGTGCCAGCAGCCCAGCGGGACCGTACAATGAGCAGTTCTTC
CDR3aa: CASSPAGPYNEQFF

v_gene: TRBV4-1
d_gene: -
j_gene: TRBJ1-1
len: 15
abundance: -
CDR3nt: TGCGCCAGCAGCCAATACCCCGCGGCAGGTGCTGAAGCTTTCTTT
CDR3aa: CASSQYPAAGAEAFF

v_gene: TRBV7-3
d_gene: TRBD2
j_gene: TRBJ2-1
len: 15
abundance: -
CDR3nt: TGTGCCAGCAGCCTTGGACTAGCCCTCCCAAGTGAGCAGTTCTTC
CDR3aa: CASSLGLALPSEQFF

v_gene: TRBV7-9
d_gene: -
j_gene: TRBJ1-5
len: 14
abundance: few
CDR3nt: TGTGCCAGCAGCTTGGGGCAGTTGGGACAGCCCCAGCATTTT
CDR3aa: CASSLGQLGQPQHF

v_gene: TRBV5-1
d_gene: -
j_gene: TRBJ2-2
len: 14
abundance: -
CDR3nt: TGCGCCAGCAGCCCATCAGGGTGGGCCGGGGAGCTGTTTTTT
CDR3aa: CASSPSGWAGELFF

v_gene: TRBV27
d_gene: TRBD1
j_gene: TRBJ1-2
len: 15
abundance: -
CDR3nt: TGTGCCAGCAGAACCAAACAGGGGATGATCGCGGGCTACACCTTC
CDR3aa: CASRTKQGMIAGYTF

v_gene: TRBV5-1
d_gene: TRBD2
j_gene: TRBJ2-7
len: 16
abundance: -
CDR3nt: TGCGCCAGCAGCTTGGGTCGCAGCGGGAGCTCCTACGAGCAGTACTTC
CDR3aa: CASSLGRSGSSYEQYF

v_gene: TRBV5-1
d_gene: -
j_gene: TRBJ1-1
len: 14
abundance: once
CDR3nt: TGCGCCAGCAGTCACCCGGGGCGGCACACTGAAGCTTTCTTT
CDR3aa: CASSHPGRHTEAFF

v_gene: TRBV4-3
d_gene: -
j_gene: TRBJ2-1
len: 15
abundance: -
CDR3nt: TGCGCCAGCAGCCAATCCGGGAAAAACTACAATGAGCAGTTCTTC
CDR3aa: CASSQSGKNYNEQFF

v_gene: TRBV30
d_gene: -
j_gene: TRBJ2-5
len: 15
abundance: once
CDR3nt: TGTGCCCAAAATACCAGTCTACTGAACCAAGAGACCCAGTACTTC
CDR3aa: CAQNTSLLNQETQYF

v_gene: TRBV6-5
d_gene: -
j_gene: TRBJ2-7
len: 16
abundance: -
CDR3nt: TGTGCCAGCAGTTACTCAACCCTGAGACAGCCCTACGAGCAGTACTTC
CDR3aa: CASSYSTLRQPYEQYF

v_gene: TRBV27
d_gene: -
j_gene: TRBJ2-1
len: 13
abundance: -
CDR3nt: TGTGCCAGCAGCATAGCGGCCTACAATGAGCAGTTCTTC
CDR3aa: CASSIAAYNEQFF

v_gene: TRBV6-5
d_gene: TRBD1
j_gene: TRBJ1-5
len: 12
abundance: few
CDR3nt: TGTGCCAGCAGGACAGGGAATCAGCCCCAGCATTTT
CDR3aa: CASRTGNQPQHF

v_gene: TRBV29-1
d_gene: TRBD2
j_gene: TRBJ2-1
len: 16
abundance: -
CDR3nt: TGCAGCGTTGTGGGGACTAGCTCGAGCTCCTACAATGAGCAGTTCTTC
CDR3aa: CSVVGTSSSSYNEQFF

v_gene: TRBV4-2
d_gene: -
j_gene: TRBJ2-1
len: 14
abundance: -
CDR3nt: TGTGCCAGCAGCCAACCCCTGGCTAGGTCAAAGCAGTTCTTC
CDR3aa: CASSQPLARSKQFF

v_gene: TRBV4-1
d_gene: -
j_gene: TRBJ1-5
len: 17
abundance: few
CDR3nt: TGCGCCAGCAGCCAACAGACACAAGTCGGGGACAATCAGCCCCAGCATTTT
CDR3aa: CASSQQTQVGDNQPQHF

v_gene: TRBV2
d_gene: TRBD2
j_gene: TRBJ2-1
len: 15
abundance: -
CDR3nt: TGTGCCAGCAGAGCCCTTAGCGGGAGCTACAATGAGCAGTTCTTC
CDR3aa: CASRALSGSYNEQFF

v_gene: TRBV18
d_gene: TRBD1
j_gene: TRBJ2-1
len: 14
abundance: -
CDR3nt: TGTGCCAGCTCACCACGCACAGGGGGCAATGAGCAGTTCTTC
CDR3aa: CASSPRTGGNEQFF

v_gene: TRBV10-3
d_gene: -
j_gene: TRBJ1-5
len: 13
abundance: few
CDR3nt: TGTGCCATCAGTGAAGGAGGGCATCAGCCCCAGCATTTT
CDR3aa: CAISEGGHQPQHF

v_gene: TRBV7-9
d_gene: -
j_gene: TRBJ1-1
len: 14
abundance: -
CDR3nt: TGTGCCAGCAGCTCGGACACATCGAACACTGAAGCTTTCTTT
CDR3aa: CASSSDTSNTEAFF

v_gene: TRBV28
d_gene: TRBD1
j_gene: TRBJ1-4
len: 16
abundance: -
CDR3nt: TGTGCCAGCACATCTCCCGGGACAGGCGGTGGTGAAAAACTGTTTTTT
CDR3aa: CASTSPGTGGGEKLFF

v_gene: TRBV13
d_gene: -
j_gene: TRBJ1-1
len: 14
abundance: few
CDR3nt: TGTGCCAGCAGCCCGGGGGTTCTGGGCACTGAAGCTTTCTTT
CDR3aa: CASSPGVLGTEAFF

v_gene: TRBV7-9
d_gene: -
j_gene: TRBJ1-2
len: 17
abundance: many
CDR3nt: TGTGCCAGCAGCTGGGAAGGCGGGGGCAGCTCCAACTATGGCTACACCTTC
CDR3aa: CASSWEGGGSSNYGYTF

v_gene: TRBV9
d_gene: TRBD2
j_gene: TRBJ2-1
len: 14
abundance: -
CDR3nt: TGTGCCAGCAGCTTCGGACTAGTGGGCAATGAGCAGTTCTTC
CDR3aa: CASSFGLVGNEQFF